These 6 T cell receptor beta chains came from one sample sequenced in a study of shared clonotypes between healthy human individuals (dated by TCRdb to the early 2020s). CD8 naive samples were obtained by positive selection for CCR7 among CD45RO-negative cells, yielding a CD45RA+CCR7+ population from which TemRA cells were excluded. Library preparation used the immunoSEQ multiplex PCR assay. Drawn from immuneACCESS, this table holds only the in-frame rearrangements with V and J called that TCRdb kept. Clones are partly lost; checked studies trace under half to an unresolved V gene and leave the rest unexplained. For this sample there are about 2 million clones; about 95% appear just once. 1% to 1.3% of the sample rests with the top ten. Sequenced material: naive CD8+ T cells sorted from blood. Read against the paper, the sample's cell subset or site label means: CD45RA+CCR7+. Receptors were obtained from a man aged 18 to 30 in good health.

J is TRBJ2-3 and V is TRBV13, with 12 bases aligning to TRBD2. Germline V gene data show CDR1 as PRHDT and CDR2 as FYEKMQ (reference sequence). Germline trimming cut 1 base from V and 3 bases from J; bases unmatched to any gene: 2. This CDR3 comprises 16 residues. The DNA for the CDR3 is TGTGCCAGCAGCTTAGCCCTAGCGGGAGGGACAGATACGCAGTATTTT. Amino acid sequence: CASSLALAGGTDTQYF. The entire variable domain, with the rest obtained from reference TRBV13 and TRBJ2-3, is as follows: AAGVIQSPRHLIKEKRETATLKCYPIPRHDTVYWYQQGPGQDPQFLISFYEKMQSDKGSIPDRFSAQQFSDYHSELNMSSLELGDSALYFCASSLALAGGTDTQYFGPGTRLTVL.

J is TRBJ2-3 and V is TRBV7-9; 13 nucleotides align to TRBD2. V shed 6 bases, J shed 6 bases, and the junction held 3 bases outside the gene matches. Germline values: CDR1 SEHNR, CDR2 FQNEAQ (reference sequence). The CDR3 contains 14 residues. The CDR3 bases are TGTGCCAGCAGACTAGCGGGGGGGCCGGATACGCAGTATTTT. Its translation is CASRLAGGPDTQYF. Variable domain in full (rest from reference TRBV7-9 and TRBJ2-3): DTGVSQNPRHKITKRGQNVTFRCDPISEHNRLYWYRQTLGQGPEFLTYFQNEAQLEKSRLLSDRFSAERPKGSFSTLEIQRTEQGDSAMYLCASRLAGGPDTQYFGPGTRLTVL.

This clone has just one count. This may stem from a read error, because a much larger clone lies one nucleotide away. The rearrangement joins TRBV5-5 to TRBJ1-1, with unresolved D. The germline V gene encodes CDR1 SGHKS and CDR2 YYEKEE (reference sequence). The CDR3 spans 11 residues. Trimming took off 0 bases at V and 4 bases at J, with 1 base between the two ends. For the CDR3, the DNA is TGTGCCAGCAGCTTGGCCACTGAAGCTTTCTTT. The encoded protein is CASSLATEAFF. Full variable domain (rest looked up from reference TRBV5-5 and TRBJ1-1): DAGVTQSPTHLIKTRGQQVTLRCSPISGHKSVSWYQQVLGQGPQFIFQYYEKEERGRGNFPDRFSARQFPNYSSELNVNALLLGDSALYLCASSLATEAFFGQGTRLTVV.

The rearrangement links TRBV9 to TRBJ2-5, with D perhaps TRBD1 or TRBD2 (5 bases each). This CDR3 contains 13 residues. The V gene's germline CDR1 is SGDLS and CDR2 YYNGEE. V gave up 3 bases and J gave up 5 bases, with 11 bases separating them. The CDR3 nucleotides are TGTGCCAGCAGCGGACCAGGGAGTGAGACCCAGTACTTC. This translates into CASSGPGSETQYF.

The V call is TRBV5-6, the J call TRBJ2-7; 8 bases are a match to TRBD1. The CDR3 sequence is 15 residues long. Looked up from germline, CDR1 is SGHDT and CDR2 is YYEEEE. The V gene end was trimmed by 1 base and the J gene end by 2 bases; junction bases not matched to a gene: 5. The CDR3 nucleotides are TGTGCCAGCAGCTTGAGGACAGGGTCGGCCTACGAGCAGTACTTC. This gives the protein CASSLRTGSAYEQYF.

The chain joins TRBV6-1 to TRBJ2-2; 7 nucleotides line up with TRBD1. The CDR3 runs 18 residues. Germline V gene lookup returns CDR1 MNHNS and CDR2 SASEGT. J was trimmed by 3 bases and V by 1 base; bases with no gene match: 11. The CDR3 region has the DNA TGTGCCAGCAGTGAAGACATACAGGGGTTCATGTACACCGGGGAGCTGTTTTTT. It specifies CASSEDIQGFMYTGELFF.